The T cell receptor (beta chain) described here comes from a study of beta chain features in type 1 diabetes. Looked up from germline, CDR1 is SEHNR and CDR2 is FQNEAQ (reference sequence). The V end was cut by 3 bases, the J end by 7 bases, with 9 bases between. This CDR3 is 12 amino acids long. The whole isolated RNA underwent reverse transcription, so sequencing captured expressed TCRB transcripts. Some clones are missing from TCRdb's copy, which holds only in-frame ones; the method was immunoSEQ multiplex PCR. The sample includes just over 150,000 clones, more than 9.5% of them seen just once. The authors took one heparinised blood draw, averaging approximately 0.12 L, from each donor. Via CD45RO/CCR7/CD25/CD127/CD95/CD27, cells of the CD4+ naive, central memory, regulatory and stem cell-like memory subsets were sorted.

The V gene is TRBV7-9, the J gene TRBJ1-2; D gene uncertain. The clonotype originates from a man aged 18 to 35 in good health. Sequencing used central memory CD4+ T cells from blood. CDR3 region: CASSLGGGGYTF. CDR3 bases: TGTGCCAGCAGCTTGGGAGGAGGTGGCTACACCTTC.